This T cell receptor beta chain was found in a study of Ad26.COV2.S vaccination and SARS-CoV-2 variants. Study-wide results and caveats: After vaccination, reports described spike-specific CD8+ and CD4+ T cell responses as showing substantial breadth. Placebo recipients had lower spike-specific TCR breadth than vaccine recipients.

The CDR3 runs 17 residues. The germline gives CDR1 MDHEN, CDR2 SYDVKM. V shed 6 bases and J shed 2 bases, with 21 bases lying between them. This table comes from immunoSEQ multiplex PCR, and its TCRdb copy is limited to in-frame clones, with some not included. The sample carries about 470,000 clones, around 91% recorded once. With regard to this clone: Its antigen is not known.

Treatment specified: around 19 received Ad26.COV2.S at low or high dose, single or two shots; several received placebo; per-sample allocation not given. All samples were drawn on day 63, counting from the first vaccine or placebo injection. This adult donor, from Boston, was 18-55 years old. The sample in question was peripheral blood, obtained in a trial of Ad26.COV2.S vaccine versus placebo. The V gene is TRBV28, the J gene TRBJ2-3; the D is unclear. This clonotype was sampled from a person aged 18 to 59 who received the Ad26.COV2.S COVID-19 vaccine or a placebo. CDR3 amino acids: CASSSASTIQYTDTQYF. The CDR3 DNA reads TGTGCCAGCAGCTCTGCCAGTACCATCCAATACACAGATACGCAGTATTTT.